These 17 T cell receptor beta chains were all obtained from the same sample, sequenced in a study of neurological immune-mediated disorders. The time point: technical triplicate 2. TCRdb ran MiXCR on the 5' RACE reads and lists one entry per CDR3 protein. The sample includes about 55,000 distinct CDR3 sequences, around 24% of them seen just once. The sequenced material came from PBMCs. Receptor source: a man aged 60 to 75 with HTLV-1-associated myelopathy (HAM/TSP).

At least ten counts were recorded for this clonotype. The chain carries TRBV4-1 and TRBJ2-7; a weak D match, TRBD2 (5 bases). Trimming pared 1 base from V and 2 bases from J, leaving 12 bases between. The CDR3 length is 15 residues. The germline V gene has CDR1 MGHRA and CDR2 YSYEKL. The CDR3 protein is CASSQVEGKAYEQYF. CDR3 nucleotides: TGCGCCAGCAGCCAAGTCGAGGGAAAGGCCTACGAGCAGTACTTC.

In its sample, this clonotype was seen many times. This chain links TRBV5-5 with TRBJ2-1; D may match TRBD1 or TRBD2 (5 bases each). The length of the CDR3 is 15 residues. The germline gives CDR1 SGHKS, CDR2 YYEKEE (reference sequence). The germline V and J ends were trimmed by 4 bases and 2 bases, with 13 bases remaining between them. Here the CDR3 reads CASSLPRDAYNEQFF. For the CDR3, the DNA is TGTGCCAGCAGCCTACCACGGGACGCCTACAATGAGCAGTTCTTC.

The chain recombines TRBV5-1 with TRBJ1-1; 8 bases map to TRBD1. The CDR3 extends over 13 amino acids. Germline V gives CDR1 SGHRS, CDR2 YFSETQ. V dropped 4 bases and J dropped 7; count of bases not matched to a gene: 6. The CDR3 loop is CASSPQTGVEAFF. In nucleotides, the CDR3 is TGCGCCAGCAGCCCACAGACAGGGGTTGAAGCTTTCTTT.

The chain has TRBV12-2 and TRBJ1-5; the listed D gene, TRBD1, was not tested against the DNA. TRBV12-2 has pseudogene status. The CDR3 is made up of 15 amino acids. The CDR3 DNA is TGTGCAAGTCGCTTCATAGACAGGGGGCCGAGACCCCAGCATTTT. It translates to CASRFIDRGPRPQHF.

The chain is built from TRBV11-3 and TRBJ1-4, with D perhaps matching TRBD1 (5 bases). The CDR3 is 16 residues long. Trimming removed 3 bases from V and 8 bases from J, with 19 bases in between. Germline values: CDR1 SGHNT, CDR2 YENEEA. CDR3 loop: CASSLGIAGIGEKLFF. CDR3 nucleotide sequence: TGTGCCAGCAGCTTGGGAATAGCAGGGATTGGGGAAAAACTGTTTTTT.

Ten or more counts support this clonotype. The rearrangement links TRBV27 to TRBJ2-3; D gene ambiguous. V lost 5 bases and J 1 base, leaving 19 bases between the germline ends. The V gene's germline CDR1 is MNHEY and CDR2 SMNVEV (reference sequence). The CDR3 spans 17 residues. In nucleotides, the CDR3 is TGTGCCAGCAGTGCCAGACCGTCTCTCTTCCGCACAGATACGCAGTATTTT. Translated, it gives CASSARPSLFRTDTQYF.

The chain joins TRBV6-1 to TRBJ2-2; D is possibly TRBD1 (5 bases). The germline V gene encodes CDR1 MNHNS and CDR2 SASEGT. The CDR3 is 14 residues long. V shed 8 bases and J shed 2 bases, with 12 bases lying between them. The chain's CDR3 is CASFRTLNTGELFF. For the CDR3, the DNA is TGTGCCAGCTTCAGGACACTTAACACCGGGGAGCTGTTTTTT.

The chain carries TRBV27 and TRBJ2-3; 9 nucleotides match TRBD2. Germline values: CDR1 MNHEY, CDR2 SMNVEV (reference sequence). J lost 5 bases, V lost 11 bases, and 14 bases had no gene match. The CDR3 covers 15 residues. The CDR3 region is CASLRLAGRVDTQYF. The CDR3 DNA reads TGTGCCTCCCTCCGGCTAGCGGGACGTGTAGATACGCAGTATTTT.

This clonotype was observed at least ten times. The rearrangement uses TRBV7-2 and TRBJ2-5; the D is unclear. Trimming shortened V by 5 bases and J by 5 bases, and 12 bases separated the two germline ends. Germline V gene lookup returns CDR1 SGHTA and CDR2 FQGNSA. The CDR3 runs to 13 residues. The CDR3 DNA reads as TGTGCCAGCAGCCGCAGCGATCTGGAGACCCAGTACTTC. Protein: CASSRSDLETQYF.

This clonotype appeared many times. The chain is built from TRBV7-2 and TRBJ1-1; perhaps TRBD1 as D (5 bases). The CDR3 totals 14 residues. The ends were cut back, 0 bases at V and 1 base at J, with 6 bases in the middle. Germline V gene data show CDR1 as SGHTA and CDR2 as FQGNSA. The CDR3 region has the DNA TGTGCCAGCAGCTTAGCACAGGCGAACACTGAAGCTTTCTTT. As protein: CASSLAQANTEAFF.

This clonotype was counted at least ten times. The V gene is TRBV14, the J gene TRBJ2-7, with D uncertain. Germline V gene lookup returns CDR1 SGHDN and CDR2 FVKESK. This CDR3 contains 13 residues. V lost 4 bases and J lost 7, with 14 bases in between. CDR3 loop: CASSPMNFKEQYF. CDR3 nucleotides: TGTGCCAGCAGCCCAATGAATTTCAAAGAGCAGTACTTC.

This clonotype showed up just a few times. A much larger clone lies a single base off, so this may be a read error. The chain is built from TRBV5-1 and TRBJ2-5; 10 bases fit TRBD2. The V segment lost 0 bases and the J segment 5 bases; nucleotides outside the gene matches: 7. The germline V gene has CDR1 SGHRS and CDR2 YFSETQ. CDR3 length: 16 residues. CDR3 bases: TGCGCCAGCAGCTTGGAATGGATTAGCGGGAGGGAGACCCAGTACTTC. Its translation is CASSLEWISGRETQYF.

This clonotype has at least ten counts. The CDR3 spells CASSPPRPSYEQYF. In DNA, the CDR3 is TGTGCCAGCTCACCACCCAGGCCCTCCTACGAGCAGTACTTC. The V call is TRBV18, the J call TRBJ2-7; D is uncertain. Germline V gene data show CDR1 as KGHSH and CDR2 as LQKENI. The CDR3 runs 14 residues. The V end lost 0 bases, the J end lost 0 bases, and 6 bases lay between the germline ends. Complete variable domain (other parts from reference TRBV18 and TRBJ2-7): NAGVMQNPRHLVRRRGQEARLRCSPMKGHSHVYWYRQLPEEGLKFMVYLQKENIIDESGMPKERFSAEFPKEGPSILRIQQVVRGDSAAYFCASSPPRPSYEQYFGPGTRLTVT.

The V gene is TRBV19, the J gene TRBJ2-1; D is uncertain. The V and J ends lost 3 bases and 5 bases respectively, with 14 bases between them. The CDR3 is made up of 15 amino acids. Germline CDR1 LNHDA, CDR2 SQIVND (reference sequence). In DNA, the CDR3 is TGTGCCAGTAGTATTACGGCGGCTGAACACAATGAGCAGTTCTTC. Its protein product is CASSITAAEHNEQFF.

This clonotype was counted many times. The chain links TRBV29-1 to TRBJ2-7; D may be TRBD2 (5 bases). The CDR3 runs to 12 residues. The V gene's germline CDR1 is SQVTM and CDR2 ANQGSEA. The V gene lost 5 bases and the J gene lost 5 bases, with 13 bases spanning the gap. The CDR3 region is CSVRLVGDEQYF. The CDR3 DNA is TGCAGCGTTCGTTTGGTGGGAGACGAGCAGTACTTC.

This clonotype has ten or more counts. The V call is TRBV5-1, the J call TRBJ2-1; 8 bases match TRBD2. Germline V gene lookup returns CDR1 SGHRS and CDR2 YFSETQ. Trimming cost V 0 bases and J 8 bases; bases outside gene matches: 7. The CDR3 is 15 residues long. This CDR3 is CASSLEPREVHEQFF. DNA of the CDR3: TGCGCCAGCAGCTTGGAGCCGCGGGAGGTCCATGAGCAGTTCTTC.

This chain uses TRBV27 with TRBJ2-5, with 9 nucleotides matching TRBD2. This CDR3 has 15 residues. CDR1 and CDR2 from the germline V gene are MNHEY and SMNVEV (reference sequence). With 6 bases clipped from V and 4 bases from J, the junction kept 9 bases outside the gene matches. The CDR3 DNA reads as TGTGCCAGCAGAAGGGGTATAGCGGGAGTAGAGACCCAGTACTTC. It encodes CASRRGIAGVETQYF.